This TCR beta chain derives from a study of cytomegalovirus exposure and HLA in healthy donors. Across the study: Of the donors genotyped, approximately 400 in all, about 76% fell in the Caucasian-associated ancestry cluster.

The PCR had 60 Vbeta and 13 Jbeta primers. Assay used: immunoSEQ multiplex PCR; TCRdb lists only in-frame clones, some missing. This table holds some 99,000 clones, around three quarters found once. CDR1 is SGHAT, CDR2 FQNNGV, per germline. With 4 bases clipped from V and 0 bases from J, the junction kept 4 bases outside the gene matches. The CDR3 length is 15 residues. This receptor was identified in a woman between 45 and 60 years old in good health and CMV-seropositive. The sample comprised PBMCs. The rearrangement uses TRBV11-2 and TRBJ2-3, with TRBD2 matching 7 bases. The CDR3: CASSSRGDSTDTQYF. In DNA form, the CDR3 reads TGTGCCAGCAGCTCCCGGGGGGATAGCACAGATACGCAGTATTTT.